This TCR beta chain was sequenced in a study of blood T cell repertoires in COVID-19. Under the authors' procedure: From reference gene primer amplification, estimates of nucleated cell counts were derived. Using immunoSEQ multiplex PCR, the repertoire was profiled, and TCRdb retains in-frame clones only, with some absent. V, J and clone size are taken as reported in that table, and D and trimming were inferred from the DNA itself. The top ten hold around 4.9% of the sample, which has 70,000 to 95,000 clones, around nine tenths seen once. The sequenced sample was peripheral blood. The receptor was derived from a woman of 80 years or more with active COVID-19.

CDR3 sequence reads: CASSLVDRGDYTF. The CDR3, as DNA: TGTGCCAGCAGCTTAGTGGACAGGGGTGACTACACCTTC. This chain connects TRBV7-3 to TRBJ1-2; 9 bases align to TRBD1. Germline V gene lookup returns CDR1 SGHTA and CDR2 FQGTGA. The CDR3 sequence is 13 residues long. Losses at the gene ends were 2 bases for V and 10 bases for J; bases not matched to a gene: 5. The variable domain in full, with the rest retrieved from reference TRBV7-3 and TRBJ1-2, is GAGVSQTPSNKVTEKGKYVELRCDPISGHTALYWYRQSLGQGPEFLIYFQGTGAADDSGLPNDRFFAVRPEGSVSTLKIQRTERGDSAVYLCASSLVDRGDYTFGSGTRLTVV.